Given below is one TCR beta chain in context. This sample stems from a study of monozygotic twins with inflammatory bowel disease. No DNA is given; TCRdb re-called the 5' RACE reads and lists each CDR3 protein once. This sample's table reports around 210,000 distinct CDR3 sequences. The germline V gene has CDR1 LGHNA and CDR2 YNFKEQ. CDR3 length: 18 amino acids. The sample consisted of blood. The chain recombines TRBV4-2 with TRBJ1-6; checking the TCRdb D call of TRBD1 is not possible without DNA. The origin of this receptor is a human donor with ulcerative colitis or Crohn's disease, or a healthy co-twin of an affected twin (not recorded which). CDR3 sequence reads: CASSQEGRVTFYNSPLHF.